Below, 9 T cell receptor beta chains from the same sample are listed, as sequenced in a study of Graves' ophthalmopathy and Graves' hyperthyroidism. Beta-chain TCR CDR3 regions were amplified from RNA transcripts. RT-PCR with HTBI primers came first, then second-round multiplex PCR. Via MiXCR, TCRdb re-called the multiplex PCR reads, giving one row per CDR3 protein. The table includes a few hundred thousand distinct CDR3 sequences, 15% to 20% detected once. Sequencing was performed on peripheral blood. These TCRs come from an adult man with Graves' ophthalmopathy.

This clonotype was recorded at least ten times. The gene calls are TRBV6-1 and TRBJ1-2, with D maybe TRBD1 (6 bases). This CDR3 region has 16 residues. Trimming shortened V by 7 bases and J by 4 bases, and 22 bases separated the two germline ends. CDR1 MNHNS and CDR2 SASEGT come from the germline V gene. CDR3 DNA sequence: TGTGCCAGCACCTCCTCCGGGACACAGGGACTCTATGGCTACACCTTC. Translation: CASTSSGTQGLYGYTF.

To note about this clonotype: A read error may be the cause here, since a much bigger clone is one base away. The CDR3 region is CASSSVREDEQYF. CDR3 nucleotides: TGTGCCAGCAGTTCCGTCAGGGAAGACGAGCAGTACTTC. The rearrangement joins TRBV12-3 or TRBV12-4 to TRBJ2-7; a possible D gene is TRBD1 (5 bases). The V gene lost 4 bases and the J gene lost 5 bases, with 12 bases spanning the gap. The CDR3 has 13 amino acids.

There are many counts of this clonotype. The chain is built from TRBV20-1 and TRBJ2-7; D is possibly TRBD2 (5 bases). Germline CDR1 is DFQATT and CDR2 is SNEGSKA (reference sequence). The CDR3 sequence is 15 residues long. The V end lost 5 bases, the J end lost 5 bases, and 22 bases lay between the germline ends. CDR3 sequence (DNA): TGCAGTGCTGACGAAGTCCGGGAAGACGTAAACGAGCAGTACTTC. It specifies CSADEVREDVNEQYF.

In its sample, this clonotype was seen many times. The gene calls are TRBV6-1 and TRBJ2-5; D remains unclear. Deletions cut 2 bases from V and 5 bases from J, with 12 bases between. Germline CDR1 reads MNHNS; CDR2 reads SASEGT. CDR3 length equals 14 residues. The CDR3 nucleotides read TGTGCCAGCAGTGAAAGTCGAGACATCGAGACCCAGTACTTC. Translating it yields CASSESRDIETQYF.

This clonotype came up a few times. The chain is built from TRBV20-1 and TRBJ1-1; D gene ambiguous. Trimming removed 0 bases at V and 1 base at J, with 15 bases between. CDR1 and CDR2 (germline): DFQATT, SNEGSKA (reference sequence). CDR3 length equals 16 residues. The CDR3: CSARDFLRSGNTEAFF. CDR3 DNA: TGCAGTGCTAGAGATTTCCTGCGGAGCGGGAACACTGAAGCTTTCTTT.

This clonotype was seen repeatedly, ten times or more. This chain links TRBV27 with TRBJ2-3; D is unclear. V was trimmed by 10 bases and J by 9 bases, leaving 17 bases between them. The CDR3 contains 12 residues. Germline V gene sequence: CDR1 MNHEY, CDR2 SMNVEV (reference sequence). This chain's CDR3 is CATSDPPRTQYF. In DNA form, the CDR3 reads TGTGCCACTTCGGACCCCCCTAGGACGCAGTATTTT.

The chain employs TRBV6-1 and TRBJ2-7; D perhaps matches TRBD2 (6 bases). Germline loops: CDR1 MNHNS, CDR2 SASEGT. The CDR3 totals 11 residues. Trimming took off 7 bases at V and 6 bases at J, with 10 bases between the two ends. The CDR3 nucleotides are TGTGCCAGCATAGGGACTCTCGAGCAGTACTTC. Amino acid sequence: CASIGTLEQYF.

On this clonotype: A read error may account for a junction end that differs from germline. The rearrangement uses TRBV12-3 or TRBV12-4 and TRBJ1-5; tentatively, D is TRBD1 (5 bases). CDR3 size: 15 residues. In nucleotides, the CDR3 is TGTGCCAGCAGGGAGGGACGACAAAGCAATCAGCCCCAGCTTTTT. The encoded protein is CASREGRQSNQPQLF.

This rearrangement joins TRBV5-6 to TRBJ2-7; the D gene could be TRBD1 or TRBD2 (5 bases each). The CDR3 sequence is 18 residues long. V shed 2 bases and J shed 2 bases, with 23 bases lying between them. Germline CDR1 and CDR2: SGHDT and YYEEEE. CDR3 region: CASSFGLSLGRSTYEQYF. DNA of the CDR3: TGTGCCAGCAGCTTTGGGTTGAGTCTGGGACGGTCGACCTACGAGCAGTACTTC.